Listed below are T cell receptor beta chains from one sample, sequenced in a study of memory CD4+ T cells and cytomegalovirus serostatus. Produced via immunoSEQ multiplex PCR; TCRdb's table is partial and in-frame only. The data show about 64,000 clones, roughly 80% seen once. The specimen sequenced was memory CD4+ T cells from blood. The source is an adult in good health and CMV-seronegative. CDR3s include the opening cysteine and the closing phenylalanine or tryptophan. Each record gives: CDR3 DNA, CDR3 protein, J gene, clone size, V gene, D gene. D genes are given only for firm matches. Rows may omit the clone size; those that give it use once, few, many or a size class.

TGTGCCAGCAGGCCGTTCGGCGGAGATACTGCCGGGGAGCTGTTTTTT,CASRPFGGDTAGELFF,TRBJ2-2,-,TRBV28,-
TGTGCCAGCAGCGCCTCGACAGTGAAGAATGAGCAGTTCTTC,CASSASTVKNEQFF,TRBJ2-1,-,TRBV7-9,-
TGTGCCAGCACCCTACTTCCCCTGAGGCTAGCGTACTCCTACGAGCAGTACTTC,CASTLLPLRLAYSYEQYF,TRBJ2-7,-,TRBV6-7,-
TGTGCCAGCAGCATGAGGGACAGGTGGAGCTCTGGGGCCAACGTCCTGACTTTC,CASSMRDRWSSGANVLTF,TRBJ2-6,-,TRBV7-2,TRBD1
TGTGCCAGCTCACCACTCGGACTAGCGGGCACAGATACGCAGTATTTT,CASSPLGLAGTDTQYF,TRBJ2-3,-,TRBV18,TRBD2
TGTGCCAGCAGATCGCACCCAAACACTGAAGCTTTCTTT,CASRSHPNTEAFF,TRBJ1-1,-,TRBV7-2,-
TGTGCCAGCAGCTTGCTGGGGGGCAGGGGAAGGACAGATACGCAGTATTTT,CASSLLGGRGRTDTQYF,TRBJ2-3,-,TRBV7-9,-
TGTGCCAGCATTAGGGACAGGGTCAAAGATACGCAGTATTTT,CASIRDRVKDTQYF,TRBJ2-3,-,TRBV6-1,TRBD1
TGCGCCAGCAGGACAGGGAACGAGCAGTACTTC,CASRTGNEQYF,TRBJ2-7,-,TRBV5-1,TRBD1
TGTGCCAGTAATCCTTCCTCCGGGATAAGTAATGAAAAACTGTTTTTT,CASNPSSGISNEKLFF,TRBJ1-4,-,TRBV19,-
TGTGCCAGCTCACCGAATCCGGCACAGGCTGGTAATTCACCCCTCCACTTT,CASSPNPAQAGNSPLHF,TRBJ1-6,-,TRBV18,-
TGTGCCAGCAGCTTAGTGGTCAGCGCCTCCTACGAGCAGTACTTC,CASSLVVSASYEQYF,TRBJ2-7,-,TRBV11-2,-
TGCAGCGTTGTGTCGGGGGCGCGGGGGGATCAGCCCCAGCATTTT,CSVVSGARGDQPQHF,TRBJ1-5,-,TRBV29-1,-
TGTGCTAGCAGCCCTGGGGCGCCTAGCGGGATTAATGAGCAGTTCTTC,CASSPGAPSGINEQFF,TRBJ2-1,-,TRBV7-7,TRBD2
TGTGCCAGCAGTGAAGCAGGGGCCACAATCAGCCCCCAGCATTTT,CASSEAGATISPQHF,TRBJ1-5,once,TRBV6-1,-
TGTGCCAGCAGCCTGGGAGGGGGCCAAGAGACCCAGTACTTC,CASSLGGGQETQYF,TRBJ2-5,once,TRBV11-2,-
TGTGCCAGCAGTTGGAGGGGAAATGAAAAACTGTTTTTT,CASSWRGNEKLFF,TRBJ1-4,-,TRBV2,-
TGTGCCAGCAGTTTCAGTGGCCTCCAAGAGACCCAGTACTTC,CASSFSGLQETQYF,TRBJ2-5,-,TRBV28,-
TGCGCCAGCAGCCAGATGGACAAGACTAACTATGGCTACACCTTC,CASSQMDKTNYGYTF,TRBJ1-2,few,TRBV4-3,-
TGTGCCAGCAGTTTATCCCCCAACTCCTACGAGCAGTACTTC,CASSLSPNSYEQYF,TRBJ2-7,-,TRBV27,-
TGTGCCAGCATTGGGTACGAGCAGTACTTC,CASIGYEQYF,TRBJ2-7,-,TRBV6-1,-